A selection of T cell receptor beta chains follows, all from one sample in a study of shared clonotypes between healthy human individuals. Repertoires were generated with immunoSEQ multiplex PCR, while TCRdb's copy carries only in-frame clones and drops some. Here the sample spans some 530,000 clones, 70% to 85% being singletons. Source material: PBMCs. These receptors all stem from a woman aged 35 to 49 in good health. Some clones in this sample may be carry-over from other donors' samples. CDR3s leave out the opening cysteine and the closing phenylalanine or tryptophan. Each record gives: J gene, V gene, D gene, CDR3 protein. D genes are given only for firm matches.

j_call: TRBJ2-1
v_call: TRBV19
d_call: TRBD1
cdr3_aa: ASSVTQGISYNEQF

j_call: TRBJ1-1
v_call: TRBV5-1
d_call: .
cdr3_aa: ASSLGAMNTEAF

j_call: TRBJ2-2
v_call: TRBV5-1
d_call: .
cdr3_aa: ASSQGQGGELF

j_call: TRBJ2-2
v_call: TRBV5-1
d_call: TRBD1
cdr3_aa: ASSLWTGKGTGELF

j_call: TRBJ1-1
v_call: TRBV21-1
d_call: .
cdr3_aa: ASSYRRRNMNTEAF

j_call: TRBJ2-5
v_call: TRBV30
d_call: .
cdr3_aa: AWNWGMETQY

j_call: TRBJ2-3
v_call: TRBV9
d_call: TRBD2
cdr3_aa: ASSAGTSGFTDTQY

j_call: TRBJ2-3
v_call: TRBV6-4
d_call: .
cdr3_aa: ASSDSVDGGTQY

j_call: TRBJ2-3
v_call: TRBV9
d_call: TRBD2
cdr3_aa: ASSPPLSGTSGNWGTDTQY

j_call: TRBJ2-1
v_call: TRBV28
d_call: .
cdr3_aa: ASSGRGPDLRF

j_call: TRBJ2-1
v_call: TRBV29-1
d_call: .
cdr3_aa: SVIPYNEQF

j_call: TRBJ2-3
v_call: TRBV29-1
d_call: .
cdr3_aa: SVEQGREADTQY

j_call: TRBJ2-1
v_call: TRBV18
d_call: TRBD2
cdr3_aa: ASGLAVQSYNEQF

j_call: TRBJ1-5
v_call: TRBV5-3
d_call: .
cdr3_aa: ARSLASEYNQPQH

j_call: TRBJ1-3
v_call: TRBV28
d_call: TRBD1
cdr3_aa: AAGGQRVGTIY

j_call: TRBJ2-1
v_call: TRBV9
d_call: .
cdr3_aa: ASSSRTAYNEQF

j_call: TRBJ1-5
v_call: TRBV4-3
d_call: .
cdr3_aa: ASSQDSMGNQPQH

j_call: TRBJ1-5
v_call: TRBV18
d_call: .
cdr3_aa: ASSISGQSNQPQH

j_call: TRBJ2-2
v_call: TRBV5-1
d_call: TRBD1
cdr3_aa: ASSLADRGSTGELF

j_call: TRBJ2-5
v_call: TRBV5-1
d_call: .
cdr3_aa: ASSLAVGTQY